This TCR beta chain was sequenced in a study of blood T cell repertoires in COVID-19. At the level of the study: Sites in the United States, Italy and Spain provided acute and convalescent COVID-19 samples. T cells, B-cell-depleted T cells, or PBMCs supplied cDNA or gDNA.

The CDR3 consists of 15 residues. Germline lookup yields CDR1 LNHDA and CDR2 SQIVND (reference sequence). The trim removed 7 bases at V and 1 base at J, leaving 7 bases unmatched. Authors' analysis steps: Amplification with reference gene primers provided the estimates of nucleated cell counts. Clones were sequenced by immunoSEQ multiplex PCR, and TCRdb holds only the in-frame ones, with some missing. V and J calls and clone size come straight from that table; D and trimming were deduced from the DNA. This repertoire shows 200,000 to 250,000 clones, roughly 84% found once; its top ten account for 6.8%. Categorization into cohorts depended on clinical history that participants reported.

The sequenced material came from PBMCs or T cells enriched from blood (not recorded which). The clonotype was recovered from a woman aged 40 to 50 who had recovered from COVID-19. The V and J genes are TRBV19 and TRBJ1-3; TRBD1 matches 7 bases. CDR3: CASKPGTDSGNTIYF. Here the CDR3 DNA reads TGTGCCAGTAAGCCGGGGACAGATTCTGGAAACACCATATATTTT.